A selection of T cell receptor beta chains follows, all from one sample in a study of blood T cells in healthy people across ages. MiXCR, applied by TCRdb to the 5' RACE reads, yields one record per CDR3 protein. This sample yields hundreds of thousands of distinct CDR3 sequences, of which about 28% are seen a single time; roughly 3.5% belongs to the top ten. These same data were also listed under a study on T cells of mothers and their children.

What was sequenced was blood. The receptors come from a boy aged 2 to 9 in good health. The conserved cysteine and the conserved F or W are not part of the CDR3 here.

length: 14; J: TRBJ2-3; V: TRBV2; CDR3: ASSVPGLASTDTQY
length: 13; J: TRBJ2-7; V: TRBV6-4; CDR3: ASTSRGGDPYEQY
length: 13; J: TRBJ2-5; V: TRBV9; CDR3: ASSDERGKQETQY
length: 10; J: NA; V: TRBV27; CDR3: ASSLTGAEQF
length: 12; J: TRBJ2-7; V: TRBV2; CDR3: ASSLDASGSEQY
length: 13; J: TRBJ2-3; V: TRBV5-1; CDR3: ASSSADPPTDTQY
length: 13; J: TRBJ1-4; V: TRBV10-3; CDR3: AISEGGPGTEKLF
length: 12; J: TRBJ2-5; V: TRBV24-1; CDR3: ATSGLDGVETQY
length: 14; J: TRBJ1-5; V: TRBV12-5; CDR3: ASGLVGTDSNQPQH
length: 16; J: TRBJ1-2; V: TRBV11-2; CDR3: ASSPVRASSQGGYGYT
length: 12; J: TRBJ1-1; V: TRBV28; CDR3: ASSSPGQRGWAF
length: 10; J: TRBJ1-6; V: TRBV9; CDR3: ASRQGNSPLH
length: 14; J: TRBJ1-4; V: TRBV5-1; CDR3: ASSMYYGDRGEKLF
length: 10; J: TRBJ2-3; V: TRBV6-2/TRBV6-3; CDR3: ASSQAAPQEY